Detailed here is one T cell receptor beta chain. These data originate in a study of blood T cell repertoires in COVID-19. About the study: Researchers got acute and convalescent COVID-19 samples from the United States, Italy and Spain. T cells, B-cell-depleted T cells, or PBMCs provided the cDNA or gDNA that served as material.

The CDR3 covers 16 residues. Germline V lookup: CDR1 KGHSH, CDR2 LQKENI. V was clipped by 5 bases and J by 2 bases, with 16 bases between them. Original methodology: Estimation of nucleated cell counts was performed using reference gene primer amplification. The repertoire was sequenced with immunoSEQ multiplex PCR; TCRdb's copy has only in-frame clones and lacks some. V and J calls and clone size are copied from that table; D and trimming were computed from the DNA. Of around 83,000 clones in the sample, approximately 86% were seen once. This chain joins TRBV18 and TRBJ2-1, with D tentatively TRBD1 (6 bases). The clonotype comes from a man older than 75 with active or convalescent COVID-19. Material: peripheral blood. The CDR3: CASSMTGSTAYNEQFF. CDR3 DNA sequence: TGTGCCAGCTCAATGACAGGCTCCACCGCCTACAATGAGCAGTTCTTC.